The entry below gives a single T cell receptor beta chain sequence along with its context. The antigen remains unidentified. The data stem from a study of CD8 T cells in ankylosing spondylitis. Researchers built TCR beta libraries using quantitative 5'-RACE with molecular barcodes. TCRdb re-derived calls from the 5' RACE reads in MiXCR, one entry per CDR3 protein. The sample consists of 350,000 or so distinct CDR3 sequences, approximately 8.2% of them appearing once. Study-level findings and limits: For ankylosing spondylitis blood, a TCR beta motif of eight or nine highly homologous variants appeared characteristic. Significant enrichment of disease-linked clones was reportedly seen in matched ankylosing spondylitis synovial fluid.

Trimming stripped 4 bases from V and 7 bases from J, with 8 bases between. CDR3 length: 13 residues. CDR1 and CDR2 (germline): MNHNS, SASEGT. The sequence was collected from a male donor with ankylosing spondylitis. The V and J genes are TRBV6-1 and TRBJ1-6; D is ambiguous. The material sequenced was blood, either unsorted or a sorted T cell fraction (not recorded which). CDR3 DNA: TGTGCCAGCAGTGGGGATTCAAATTCACCCCTCCACTTT. This translates into CASSGDSNSPLHF.